This T cell receptor beta chain is drawn from a study of blood T cell repertoires in COVID-19. Background on the study: From the United States, Italy and Spain came samples of acute and convalescent COVID-19. In each case, the material was cDNA or gDNA derived from T cells, B-cell-depleted T cells, or PBMCs.

This clone came up a few times. All recovered Cohort 3 donors got two negative PCRs, got clearance, or saw symptom resolution. Assay used: immunoSEQ multiplex PCR; TCRdb lists only in-frame clones, some missing. The profile shows fewer than 200,000 clones, roughly 80% of them singletons. This CDR3 comprises 13 residues. The germline gives CDR1 SGHAT, CDR2 FQDESV (reference sequence). Trimming left V 3 bases short and J 7 bases short, with 13 bases between. Specimen: PBMCs or T cells enriched from blood (not recorded which). This clonotype originated in a woman aged 45-65 years who had recovered from COVID-19. The chain recombines TRBV11-1 with TRBJ2-7; D perhaps matches TRBD2 (6 bases). The CDR3 nucleotides are TGTGCCAGCAGCTTTAGCGGCTCAGGGGAGCAGTACTTC. Its protein is CASSFSGSGEQYF.